Below are 18 T cell receptor beta chains sequenced from a single sample in a study of siplizumab effects on memory and regulatory T cells. Profiled with immunoSEQ multiplex PCR; TCRdb holds only in-frame clones, not every one. The sample records roughly 100,000 clones, over 85% being singletons. Sequenced input: Tregs sorted from blood. The receptors were sampled from a human donor in good health.

The rearrangement links TRBV19 to TRBJ2-7; D perhaps matches TRBD2 (5 bases). CDR3 length: 16 residues. Germline loops: CDR1 LNHDA, CDR2 SQIVND (reference sequence). V lost 5 bases, J lost 0 bases, and 17 bases lay in between. The CDR3 loop is CASSGPGSPGSYEQYF. The CDR3 coding sequence is TGTGCCAGTAGTGGCCCGGGGTCCCCGGGCTCCTACGAGCAGTACTTC.

The J gene is TRBJ2-2, the V gene TRBV9; the D is unclear. The CDR3 sequence is 16 residues long. Germline CDR1 is SGDLS and CDR2 is YYNGEE. V was clipped by 9 bases and J by 3 bases, with 21 bases between them. The CDR3 bases are TGTGCCACCTCCCTCGATCCCAGTTCGGACACCGGGGAGCTGTTTTTT. Translating gives CATSLDPSSDTGELFF.

The J gene is TRBJ1-2, the V gene TRBV6-1; 7 nucleotides agree with TRBD1. Germline V gene sequence: CDR1 MNHNS, CDR2 SASEGT. The CDR3 sequence is 12 residues long. With 7 bases clipped from V and 5 bases from J, the junction kept 4 bases outside the gene matches. CDR3 in DNA: TGTGCCAGCACCACAGGGGAATATGGCTACACCTTC. Amino acid sequence: CASTTGEYGYTF.

This clone showed up just once. The J gene is TRBJ2-1, the V gene TRBV5-5; 9 bases align to TRBD2. This CDR3 contains 15 residues. Trimming removed 1 base from V and 4 bases from J; junction bases left unmatched: 3. Germline V gene sequence: CDR1 SGHKS, CDR2 YYEKEE (reference sequence). CDR3 sequence (DNA): TGTGCCAGCAGCTTGAGACTAGCGGTATACAATGAGCAGTTCTTC. As protein: CASSLRLAVYNEQFF.

The chain links TRBV28 to TRBJ1-6; D is unresolved. Germline-derived CDR1 and CDR2 are MDHEN and SYDVKM. This CDR3 has 13 residues. With 7 bases removed from V and 8 bases from J, the gap between germline ends came to 12 bases. The CDR3 sequence is CASTADGYSPLHF. The CDR3, as DNA: TGTGCCAGCACTGCGGACGGATATTCACCCCTCCACTTT.

The V call is TRBV18, the J call TRBJ1-2; the match to TRBD1 covers 9 bases. CDR1 and CDR2 (germline): KGHSH, LQKENI. V shed 5 bases, J shed 8 bases, and the junction held 6 bases outside the gene matches. This CDR3 comprises 13 residues. The CDR3 here is CASSWDRALGYTF. Written as DNA, the CDR3 is TGTGCCAGCTCATGGGACAGGGCACTCGGCTACACCTTC.

This clone was counted a single time. The V and J genes are TRBV7-8 and TRBJ2-7; D is possibly TRBD2 (6 bases). CDR3 length: 14 amino acids. Germline lookup yields CDR1 SGHVS and CDR2 FQNEAQ. Trimming left V 2 bases short and J 2 bases short, with 10 bases between. CDR3 protein: CASSLIAATYEQYF. The CDR3 DNA is TGTGCCAGCAGCTTAATAGCGGCGACCTACGAGCAGTACTTC.

This chain uses TRBV19 with TRBJ2-2, with TRBD2 identical over 7 bases. Per germline, CDR1 LNHDA and CDR2 SQIVND (reference sequence). Trimming at V came to 1 base and at J to 5 bases, leaving 1 base not matched to a gene. The CDR3 consists of 14 residues. CDR3 nucleotide sequence: TGTGCCAGTAGTATAGTCGGGAGGACCGGGGAGCTGTTTTTT. Its translation is CASSIVGRTGELFF.

CDR3 loop: CASSIRASPTDTQYF. In nucleotides, the CDR3 is TGTGCCAGTAGTATTAGGGCGTCCCCCACAGATACGCAGTATTTT. This sequence joins TRBV19 and TRBJ2-3; no clear D. Germline V lookup: CDR1 LNHDA, CDR2 SQIVND (reference sequence). Trimming cost V 3 bases and J 2 bases, with 12 bases left between them. The CDR3 runs 15 residues.

This clone was picked up a small number of times. V and J are TRBV7-6 and TRBJ2-7, with 8 bases identical to TRBD1. Germline trimming cut 5 bases from V and 3 bases from J; bases unmatched to any gene: 6. CDR3 length: 14 residues. CDR1 is SGHVS and CDR2 is FNYEAQ in the germline V gene. The DNA of the CDR3 is TGTGCCAGCAGCGCCAGGGGGCGGTTCTACGAGCAGTACTTC. Translated, it gives CASSARGRFYEQYF.

The CDR3 nucleotides read TGCGCCAGCAGCGATACGGGACTAGCGGTCCCGGAGACCCAGTACTTC. Encoded protein: CASSDTGLAVPETQYF. This rearrangement joins TRBV10-1 to TRBJ2-5; 11 positions agree with TRBD2. V shed 6 bases, J shed 5 bases, and the junction held 11 bases outside the gene matches. Germline values: CDR1 WNHNN, CDR2 SYGVQD (reference sequence). The CDR3 extends over 16 amino acids.

This chain joins TRBV18 and TRBJ1-2, with TRBD1 as a possible D gene (5 bases). The CDR3 spans 16 residues. Germline CDR1 KGHSH, CDR2 LQKENI. V dropped 3 bases and J dropped 0 bases, with 14 bases sitting between them. In nucleotides, the CDR3 is TGTGCCAGCTCACCGGAGGGACGGTTAGCTAACTATGGCTACACCTTC. Amino acids: CASSPEGRLANYGYTF.

CDR3 sequence: CASSAPRALTEAFF. In DNA form, the CDR3 reads TGTGCCAGCAGCGCCCCCAGGGCTCTCACTGAAGCTTTCTTT. The chain has TRBV7-2 and TRBJ1-1; perhaps TRBD1 as D (5 bases). V lost 5 bases and J 4 bases, leaving 14 bases between the germline ends. The CDR3 totals 14 residues. Germline-derived CDR1 and CDR2 are SGHTA and FQGNSA.

CDR3 sequence reads: CASTPGASSSYNEQFF. The CDR3 nucleotides read TGTGCCAGCACCCCGGGGGCCAGTAGCTCCTACAATGAGCAGTTCTTC. This chain links TRBV27 with TRBJ2-1; the D call may be TRBD1 or TRBD2 (6 bases each). This CDR3 contains 16 residues. Germline CDR1 and CDR2: MNHEY and SMNVEV (reference sequence). The ends were cut back, 7 bases at V and 0 bases at J, with 16 bases in the middle.

The genes are TRBV7-6 and TRBJ2-7, with D unclear. V was cut by 1 base and J by 5 bases, with 15 bases left in between. The CDR3 is 15 residues long. Per germline, CDR1 SGHVS and CDR2 FNYEAQ. The CDR3 reads CASSLEAARGDEQYF. The CDR3 bases are TGTGCCAGCAGCTTAGAGGCAGCGAGAGGCGACGAGCAGTACTTC.

This chain joins TRBV5-1 and TRBJ2-7; D is perhaps TRBD2 (6 bases). The V and J ends lost 4 bases and 6 bases respectively, with 14 bases between them. Germline V lookup: CDR1 SGHRS, CDR2 YFSETQ. The CDR3 runs to 13 residues. CDR3 nucleotides: TGCGCCAGCAGCCCATCGGGACTCTTCGAGCAGTACTTC. Encoded protein: CASSPSGLFEQYF.

This clone has just a few counts. The CDR3 here is CAWSIGGGEQYF. CDR3 in DNA: TGTGCCTGGAGTATAGGGGGAGGCGAGCAGTACTTC. The chain links TRBV30 to TRBJ2-7, with D perhaps being TRBD1 or TRBD2 (6 bases each). V lost 2 bases and J lost 6, with 11 bases in between. CDR3 length equals 12 residues. Germline lookup yields CDR1 GTSNPN and CDR2 SVGIG (reference sequence).

The chain uses TRBV6-5 and TRBJ2-2, with TRBD2 as a possible D gene (6 bases). Germline V CDR1 and CDR2: MNHEY, SVGAGI. V dropped 0 bases and J dropped 4 bases, with 12 bases sitting between them. The CDR3 spans 16 residues. CDR3 in DNA: TGTGCCAGCAGTTACTCACCGGGAGTCGGCACCGGGGAGCTGTTTTTT. Protein product: CASSYSPGVGTGELFF.